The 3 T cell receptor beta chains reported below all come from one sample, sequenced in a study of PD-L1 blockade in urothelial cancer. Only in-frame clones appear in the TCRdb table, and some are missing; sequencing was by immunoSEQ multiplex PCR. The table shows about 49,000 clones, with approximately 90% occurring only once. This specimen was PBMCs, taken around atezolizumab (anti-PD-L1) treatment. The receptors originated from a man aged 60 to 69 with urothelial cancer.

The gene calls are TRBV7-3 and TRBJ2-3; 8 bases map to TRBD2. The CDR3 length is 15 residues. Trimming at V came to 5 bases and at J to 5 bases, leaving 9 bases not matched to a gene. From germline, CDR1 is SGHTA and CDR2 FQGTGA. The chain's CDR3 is CASSPPGGGKDTQYF. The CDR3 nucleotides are TGTGCCAGCAGCCCTCCGGGCGGGGGGAAAGATACGCAGTATTTT.

CDR3 DNA: TGTGCCAGCAGTGTCGACTCAACTCCTACGCAGCAGTACTTC. Translated: CASSVDSTPTQQYF. The chain is built from TRBV6-1 and TRBJ2-7; no definite D call. The V end lost 4 bases, the J end lost 8 bases, and 18 bases lay between the germline ends. Germline V gene lookup returns CDR1 MNHNS and CDR2 SASEGT. The CDR3 has 14 amino acids.

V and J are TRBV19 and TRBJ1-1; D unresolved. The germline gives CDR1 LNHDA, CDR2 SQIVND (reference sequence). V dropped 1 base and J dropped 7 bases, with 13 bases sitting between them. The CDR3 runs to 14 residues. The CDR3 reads CASSIGSGFGEAFF. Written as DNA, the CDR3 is TGTGCCAGTAGTATAGGGTCGGGGTTCGGTGAAGCTTTCTTT.